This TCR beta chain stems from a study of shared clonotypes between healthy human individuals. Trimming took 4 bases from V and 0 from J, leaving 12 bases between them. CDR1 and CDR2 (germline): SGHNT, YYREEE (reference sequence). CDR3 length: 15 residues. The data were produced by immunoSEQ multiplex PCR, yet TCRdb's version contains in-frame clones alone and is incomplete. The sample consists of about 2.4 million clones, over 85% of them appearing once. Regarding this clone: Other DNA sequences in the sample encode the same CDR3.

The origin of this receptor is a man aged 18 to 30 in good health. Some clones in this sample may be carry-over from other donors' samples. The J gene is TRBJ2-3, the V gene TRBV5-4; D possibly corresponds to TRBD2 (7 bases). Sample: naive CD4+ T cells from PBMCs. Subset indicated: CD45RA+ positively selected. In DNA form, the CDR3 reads TGTGCCAGCAGCCTGGGGGGGGCAAGCACAGATACGCAGTATTTT. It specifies CASSLGGASTDTQYF.